Below, one T cell receptor beta chain is given with its context. Antigen specificity is unknown. This sample was taken from a study of cytotoxic CD8 clonotypes in ibrutinib-treated CLL. Study at large: Mean per-sample yields comprised about 250,000 productive templates and 94,082 productive rearrangements.

Study observations and caveats: Relative to age-matched healthy donors, clonality at baseline was higher, and it tracked circulating CD8+ T-cell counts.

Researchers set a sequencing depth target of 1 in 200,000 to 1 in 1 million T cells. Clones were sequenced by immunoSEQ multiplex PCR, and TCRdb holds only the in-frame ones, with some missing. The sample lists over 110,000 clones; approximately 89% were seen once. The specimen comprised PBMCs, sampled after 12 months of ibrutinib treatment. This clonotype was obtained from a human donor with chronic lymphocytic leukemia.

CDR3 sequence reads: CASSLGLAGTTTDTQYF. CDR3 nucleotides: TGTGCCAGCAGCTTAGGGTTGGCCGGGACAACCACAGATACGCAGTATTTT. The rearrangement uses TRBV7-2 and TRBJ2-3; tentative D call: TRBD1 (6 bases). The V end lost 1 base, the J end lost 2 bases, and 16 bases lay between the germline ends. The CDR3 covers 17 residues. CDR1 and CDR2 from the germline V gene are SGHTA and FQGNSA. Using reference TRBV7-2 and TRBJ2-3 for the parts outside the CDR3, the full variable domain is GAGVSQSPSNKVTEKGKDVELRCDPISGHTALYWYRQSLGQGLEFLIYFQGNSAPDKSGLPSDRFSAERTGGSVSTLTIQRTQQEDSAVYLCASSLGLAGTTTDTQYFGPGTRLTVL.